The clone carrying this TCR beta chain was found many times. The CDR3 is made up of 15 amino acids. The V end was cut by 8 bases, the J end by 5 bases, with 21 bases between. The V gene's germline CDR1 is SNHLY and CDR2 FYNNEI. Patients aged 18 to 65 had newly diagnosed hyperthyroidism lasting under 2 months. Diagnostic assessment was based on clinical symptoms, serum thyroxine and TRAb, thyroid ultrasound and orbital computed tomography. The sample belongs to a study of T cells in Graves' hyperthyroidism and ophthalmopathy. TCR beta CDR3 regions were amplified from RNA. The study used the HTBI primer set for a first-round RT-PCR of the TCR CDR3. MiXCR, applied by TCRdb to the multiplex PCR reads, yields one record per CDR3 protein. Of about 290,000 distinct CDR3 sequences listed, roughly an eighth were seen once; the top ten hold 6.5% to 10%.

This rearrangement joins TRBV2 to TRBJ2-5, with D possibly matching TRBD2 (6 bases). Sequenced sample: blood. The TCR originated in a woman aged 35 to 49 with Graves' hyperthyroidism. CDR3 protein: CASENQGGKGETQYF. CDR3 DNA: TGTGCCAGCGAGAACCAAGGAGGGAAAGGGGAGACCCAGTACTTC.